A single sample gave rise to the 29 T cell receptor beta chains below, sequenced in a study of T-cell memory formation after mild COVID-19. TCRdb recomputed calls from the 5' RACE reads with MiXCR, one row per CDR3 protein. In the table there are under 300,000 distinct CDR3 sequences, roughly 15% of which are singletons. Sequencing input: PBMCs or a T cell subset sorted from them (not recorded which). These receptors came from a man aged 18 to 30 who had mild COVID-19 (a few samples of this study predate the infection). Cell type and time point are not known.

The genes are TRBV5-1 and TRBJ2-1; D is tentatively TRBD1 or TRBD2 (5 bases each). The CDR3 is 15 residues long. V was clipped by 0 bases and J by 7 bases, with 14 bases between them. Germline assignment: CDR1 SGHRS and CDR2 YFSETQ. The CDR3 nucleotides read TGCGCCAGCAGCTTGGCCCCAGGGACCTCGAATGAGCAGTTCTTC. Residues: CASSLAPGTSNEQFF.

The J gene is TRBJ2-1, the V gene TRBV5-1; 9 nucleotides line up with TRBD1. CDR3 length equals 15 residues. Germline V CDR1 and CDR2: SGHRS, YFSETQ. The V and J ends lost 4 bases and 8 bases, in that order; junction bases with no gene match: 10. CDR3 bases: TGCGCCAGCAGCCGAACGGGACAGGGAAGTTATGAGCAGTTCTTC. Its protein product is CASSRTGQGSYEQFF.

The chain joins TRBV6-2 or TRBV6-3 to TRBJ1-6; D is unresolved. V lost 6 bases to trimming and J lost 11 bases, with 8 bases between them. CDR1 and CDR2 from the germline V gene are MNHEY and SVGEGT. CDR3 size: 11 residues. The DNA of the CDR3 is TGTGCCAGCAGAACAAGGGCACCCCTCCACTTT. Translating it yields CASRTRAPLHF.

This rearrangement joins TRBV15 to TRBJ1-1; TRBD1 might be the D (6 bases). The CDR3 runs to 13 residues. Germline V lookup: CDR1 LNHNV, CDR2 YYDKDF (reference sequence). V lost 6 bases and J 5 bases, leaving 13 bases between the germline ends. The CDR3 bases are TGTGCCACCAGGGCCAGGGGCAGTACTGAAGCTTTCTTT. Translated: CATRARGSTEAFF.

The CDR3 DNA reads TGTGCCACCAGCCGGAGGGACGGCAGCACAGATACGCAGTATTTT. Translated, it gives CATSRRDGSTDTQYF. The chain carries TRBV15 and TRBJ2-3; perhaps TRBD2 as D (6 bases). The CDR3 runs 15 residues. The germline V gene encodes CDR1 LNHNV and CDR2 YYDKDF (reference sequence). Trimming shortened V by 5 bases and J by 0 bases, and 12 bases separated the two germline ends. Combining the CDR3 with reference TRBV15 and TRBJ2-3 gives the whole variable domain DAMVIQNPRYQVTQFGKPVTLSCSQTLNHNVMYWYQQKSSQAPKLLFHYYDKDFNNEADTPDNFQSRRPNTSFCFLDIRSPGLGDTAMYLCATSRRDGSTDTQYFGPGTRLTVL.

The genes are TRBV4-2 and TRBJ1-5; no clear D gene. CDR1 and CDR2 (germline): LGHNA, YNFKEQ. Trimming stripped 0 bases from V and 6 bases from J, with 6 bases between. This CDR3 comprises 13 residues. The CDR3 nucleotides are TGTGCCAGCAGCCAAGATCCGGGTCAGCCCCAGCATTTT. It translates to CASSQDPGQPQHF.

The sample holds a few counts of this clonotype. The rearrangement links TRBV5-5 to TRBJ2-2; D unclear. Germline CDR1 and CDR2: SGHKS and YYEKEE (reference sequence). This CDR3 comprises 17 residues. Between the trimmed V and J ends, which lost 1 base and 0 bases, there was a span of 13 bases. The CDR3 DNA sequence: TGTGCCAGCAGCTTGACCCCTCTTGAATCGAACACCGGGGAGCTGTTTTTT. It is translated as CASSLTPLESNTGELFF.

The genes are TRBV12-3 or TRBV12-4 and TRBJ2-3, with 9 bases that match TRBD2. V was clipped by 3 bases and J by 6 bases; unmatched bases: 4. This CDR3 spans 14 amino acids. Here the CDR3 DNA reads TGTGCCAGCAGTTTGGCTAGCGGGGTGGATACGCAGTATTTT. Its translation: CASSLASGVDTQYF.

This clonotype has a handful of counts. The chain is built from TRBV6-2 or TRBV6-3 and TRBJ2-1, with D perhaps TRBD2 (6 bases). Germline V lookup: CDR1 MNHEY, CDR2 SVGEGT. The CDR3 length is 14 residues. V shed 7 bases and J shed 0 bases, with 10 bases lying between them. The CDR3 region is CASIRDSSYNEQFF. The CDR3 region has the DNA TGTGCCAGCATCCGGGACTCCTCCTACAATGAGCAGTTCTTC.

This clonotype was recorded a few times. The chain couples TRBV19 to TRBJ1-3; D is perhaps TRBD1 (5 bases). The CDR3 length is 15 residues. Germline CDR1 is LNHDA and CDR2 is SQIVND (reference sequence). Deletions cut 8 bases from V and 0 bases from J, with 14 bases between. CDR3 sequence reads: CASGRGPGSGNTIYF. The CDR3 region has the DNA TGTGCCAGTGGGAGGGGTCCTGGCTCTGGAAACACCATATATTTT.

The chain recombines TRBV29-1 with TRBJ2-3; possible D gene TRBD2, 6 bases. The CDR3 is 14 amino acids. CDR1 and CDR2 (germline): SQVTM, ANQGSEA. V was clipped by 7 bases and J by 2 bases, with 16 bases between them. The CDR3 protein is CSATGTPYTDTQYF. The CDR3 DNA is TGCAGCGCTACCGGGACTCCATACACAGATACGCAGTATTTT.

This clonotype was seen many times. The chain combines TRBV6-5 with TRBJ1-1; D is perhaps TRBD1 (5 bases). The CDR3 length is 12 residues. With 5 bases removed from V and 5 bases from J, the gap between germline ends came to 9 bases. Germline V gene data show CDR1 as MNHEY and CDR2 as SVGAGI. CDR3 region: CASSPEGTEAFF. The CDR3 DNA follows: TGTGCCAGCAGTCCCGAGGGGACTGAAGCTTTCTTT.

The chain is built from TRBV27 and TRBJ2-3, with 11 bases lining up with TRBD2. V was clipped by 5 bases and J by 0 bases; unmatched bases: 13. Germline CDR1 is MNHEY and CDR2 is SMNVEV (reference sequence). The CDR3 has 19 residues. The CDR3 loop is CASSRKGLGTSGSTDTQYF. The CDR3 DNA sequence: TGTGCCAGCAGTAGAAAGGGCCTCGGGACTAGCGGCAGCACAGATACGCAGTATTTT.

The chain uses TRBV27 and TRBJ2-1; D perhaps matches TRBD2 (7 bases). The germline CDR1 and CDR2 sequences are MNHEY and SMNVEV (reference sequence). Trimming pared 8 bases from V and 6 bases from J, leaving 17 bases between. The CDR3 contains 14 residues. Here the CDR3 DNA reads TGTGCCAGCGCGTCCGGGGGGCCCCTCAATGAGCAGTTCTTC. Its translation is CASASGGPLNEQFF.

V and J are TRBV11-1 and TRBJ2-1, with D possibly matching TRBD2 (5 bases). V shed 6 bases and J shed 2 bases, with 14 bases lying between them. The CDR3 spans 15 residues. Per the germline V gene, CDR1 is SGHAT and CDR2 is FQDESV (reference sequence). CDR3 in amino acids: CASSPRGLTYNEQFF. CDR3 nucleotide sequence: TGTGCCAGCAGTCCACGCGGGCTCACCTACAATGAGCAGTTCTTC. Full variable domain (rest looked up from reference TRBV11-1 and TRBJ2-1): EAEVAQSPRYKITEKSQAVAFWCDPISGHATLYWYRQILGQGPELLVQFQDESVVDDSQLPKDRFSAERLKGVDSTLKIQPAELGDSAMYLCASSPRGLTYNEQFFGPGTRLTVL.

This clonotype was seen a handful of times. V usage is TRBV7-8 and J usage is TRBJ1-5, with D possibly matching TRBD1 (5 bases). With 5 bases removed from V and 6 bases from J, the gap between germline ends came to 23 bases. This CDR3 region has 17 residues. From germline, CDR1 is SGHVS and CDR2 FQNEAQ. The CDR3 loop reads CASSPRRDGFLGQPQHF. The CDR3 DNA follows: TGTGCCAGCAGCCCGAGAAGGGACGGTTTCTTGGGTCAGCCCCAGCATTTT.

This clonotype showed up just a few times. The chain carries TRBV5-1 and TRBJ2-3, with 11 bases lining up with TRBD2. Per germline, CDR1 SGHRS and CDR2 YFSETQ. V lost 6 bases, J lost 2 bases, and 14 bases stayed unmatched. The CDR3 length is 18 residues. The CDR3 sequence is CASTPSLTSGVFTDTQYF. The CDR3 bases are TGCGCCAGCACCCCCAGCCTGACTAGCGGGGTTTTCACAGATACGCAGTATTTT.

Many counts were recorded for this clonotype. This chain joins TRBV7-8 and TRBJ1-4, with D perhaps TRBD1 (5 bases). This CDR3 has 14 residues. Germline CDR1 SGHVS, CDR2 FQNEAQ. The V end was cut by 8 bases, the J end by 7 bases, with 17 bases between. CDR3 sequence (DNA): TGTGCCAGCCCAGATCGTCCCGGGGGTGAAAAACTGTTTTTT. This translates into CASPDRPGGEKLFF.

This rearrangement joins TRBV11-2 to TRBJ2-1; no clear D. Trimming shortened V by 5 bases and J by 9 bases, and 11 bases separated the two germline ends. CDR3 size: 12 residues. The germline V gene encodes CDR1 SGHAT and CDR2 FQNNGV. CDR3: CASSAGISEQFF. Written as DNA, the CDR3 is TGTGCCAGCAGCGCCGGCATATCTGAGCAGTTCTTC.

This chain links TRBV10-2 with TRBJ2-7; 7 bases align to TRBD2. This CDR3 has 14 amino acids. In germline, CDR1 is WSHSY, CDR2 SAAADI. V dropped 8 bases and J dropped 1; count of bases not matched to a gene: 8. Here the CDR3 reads CASSEGRDSYEQYF. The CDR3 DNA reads TGCGCCAGCTCCGAGGGGAGGGATTCCTACGAGCAGTACTTC.

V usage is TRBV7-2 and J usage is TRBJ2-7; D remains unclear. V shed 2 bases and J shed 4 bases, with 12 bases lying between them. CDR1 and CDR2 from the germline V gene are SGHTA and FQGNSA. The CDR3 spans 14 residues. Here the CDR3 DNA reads TGTGCCAGCAGCTTATTTGTGGGGATATACGAGCAGTACTTC. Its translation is CASSLFVGIYEQYF. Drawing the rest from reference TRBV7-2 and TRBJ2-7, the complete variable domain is GAGVSQSPSNKVTEKGKDVELRCDPISGHTALYWYRQSLGQGLEFLIYFQGNSAPDKSGLPSDRFSAERTGGSVSTLTIQRTQQEDSAVYLCASSLFVGIYEQYFGPGTRLTVT.

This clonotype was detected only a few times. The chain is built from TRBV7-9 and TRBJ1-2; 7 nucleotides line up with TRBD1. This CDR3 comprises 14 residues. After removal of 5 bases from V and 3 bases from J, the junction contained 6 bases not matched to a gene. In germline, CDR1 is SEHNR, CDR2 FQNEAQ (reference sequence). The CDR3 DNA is TGTGCCAGCAGCCGCGGACAGGCCCACTATGGCTACACCTTC. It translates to CASSRGQAHYGYTF.

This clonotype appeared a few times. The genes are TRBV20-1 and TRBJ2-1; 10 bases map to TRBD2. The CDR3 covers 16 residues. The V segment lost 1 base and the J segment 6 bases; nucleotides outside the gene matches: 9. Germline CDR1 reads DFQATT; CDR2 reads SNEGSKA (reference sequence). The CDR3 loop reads CSARAPPSGGANEQFF. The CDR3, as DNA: TGCAGTGCTAGAGCCCCCCCCAGCGGGGGGGCCAATGAGCAGTTCTTC.

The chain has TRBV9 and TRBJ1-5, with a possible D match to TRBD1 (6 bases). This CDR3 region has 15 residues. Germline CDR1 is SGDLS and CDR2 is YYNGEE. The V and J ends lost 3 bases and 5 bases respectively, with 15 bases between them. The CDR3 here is CASSGNSAGDQPQHF. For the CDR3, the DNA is TGTGCCAGCAGCGGGAATTCGGCAGGGGATCAGCCCCAGCATTTT.

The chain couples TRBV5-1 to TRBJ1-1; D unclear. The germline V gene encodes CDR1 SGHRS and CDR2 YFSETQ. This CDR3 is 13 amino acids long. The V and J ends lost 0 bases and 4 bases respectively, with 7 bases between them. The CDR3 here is CASSLVGLTEAFF. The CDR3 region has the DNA TGCGCCAGCAGCTTGGTCGGGCTCACTGAAGCTTTCTTT.

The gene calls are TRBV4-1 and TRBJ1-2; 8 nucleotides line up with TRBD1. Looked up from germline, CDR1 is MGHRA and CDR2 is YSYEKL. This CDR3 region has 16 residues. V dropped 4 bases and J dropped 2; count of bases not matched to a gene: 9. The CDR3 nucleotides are TGCGCCAGCAGCCCTTTTGGACAGGGAAAAAACTATGGCTACACCTTC. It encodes CASSPFGQGKNYGYTF.

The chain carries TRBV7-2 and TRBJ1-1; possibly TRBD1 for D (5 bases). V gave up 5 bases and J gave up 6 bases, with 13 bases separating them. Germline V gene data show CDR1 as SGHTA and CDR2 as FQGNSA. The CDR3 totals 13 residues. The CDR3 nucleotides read TGTGCCAGCAGCCCCATGGGGGTCGCTGAAGCTTTCTTT. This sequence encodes CASSPMGVAEAFF.

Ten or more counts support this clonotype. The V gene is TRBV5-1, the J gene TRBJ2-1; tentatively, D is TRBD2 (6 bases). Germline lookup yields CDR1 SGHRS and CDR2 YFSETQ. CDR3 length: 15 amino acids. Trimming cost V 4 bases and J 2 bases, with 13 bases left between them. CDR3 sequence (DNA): TGCGCCAGCAGCCCGGAGGCGGGAACCTACAATGAGCAGTTCTTC. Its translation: CASSPEAGTYNEQFF.

CDR3 sequence reads: CASSQEKRGMNTEAFF. CDR3 in DNA: TGCGCCAGCAGCCAAGAGAAACGGGGAATGAACACTGAAGCTTTCTTT. The chain has TRBV4-1 and TRBJ1-1; no clear D. CDR1 and CDR2 from the germline V gene are MGHRA and YSYEKL. V lost 0 bases, J lost 0 bases, and 11 bases lay in between. This CDR3 contains 16 residues.